This T cell receptor beta chain was sequenced during a study of early stage breast cancer tumors. As concerns this clone: The antigen is undetermined.

Study results and limitations: Unsorted bulk genomic DNA sequencing lacked pairing and functional marker data.

Profiled with immunoSEQ multiplex PCR; TCRdb holds only in-frame clones, not every one. Of tens of thousands of clones listed, 65% to 80% were seen once; the top ten hold 3% to 3.5%. V gave up 4 bases and J gave up 7 bases, with 11 bases separating them. The CDR3 runs to 12 residues. CDR1 is SEHNR and CDR2 is FQNEAQ in the germline V gene (reference sequence). The clonotype originates from a person in their sixties or seventies with breast cancer. The sequenced material came from blood. The chain recombines TRBV7-9 with TRBJ2-7; D ambiguous. Written as DNA, the CDR3 is TGTGCCAGCAGCTGGGCCCCCGGGGAGCAGTACTTC. This sequence encodes CASSWAPGEQYF.